These T cell receptor beta chains were read from a single sample in a study of blood T cell repertoires in COVID-19. Sequencing used immunoSEQ multiplex PCR; TCRdb keeps in-frame clones, though not all of them. The sample lists roughly 10,000 clones, 65% to 90% occurring once. Sequenced input: peripheral blood. These receptors were taken from a man aged 65 to 85 with active COVID-19. The CDR3 runs from the conserved cysteine through the conserved F or W. A D gene is named only where the DNA matches it firmly. Size is stated for part of the rows, as once, few or many counts, or as a class when the clone is expanded.

V: TRBV28
D: TRBD1
J: TRBJ1-1
size: NA
CDR3: CASKTGAPTEAFF
DNA: TGTGCCAGTAAGACAGGGGCCCCCACTGAAGCTTTCTTT

V: TRBV27
D: TRBD1
J: TRBJ1-6
size: NA
CDR3: CASSGGTGWLRGNSPLHF
DNA: TGTGCCAGCAGTGGAGGGACAGGGTGGTTGAGGGGTAATTCACCCCTCCACTTT

V: TRBV7-9
D: NA
J: TRBJ2-6
size: NA
CDR3: CASSLGRGEFGPGANVLTF
DNA: TGTGCCAGCAGCTTAGGCAGGGGCGAATTCGGCCCTGGGGCCAACGTCCTGACTTTC

V: TRBV24-1
D: NA
J: TRBJ2-7
size: NA
CDR3: CATSEDWGGLDEQYF
DNA: TGTGCCACCAGTGAAGACTGGGGGGGCCTGGACGAGCAGTACTTC

V: TRBV6-1
D: TRBD1
J: TRBJ1-5
size: NA
CDR3: CASSEVDRGNQPQHF
DNA: TGTGCCAGCAGTGAAGTGGACAGGGGCAATCAGCCCCAGCATTTT

V: TRBV5-1
D: TRBD1
J: TRBJ1-1
size: NA
CDR3: CASSQPGQEREAFF
DNA: TGCGCCAGCAGCCAGCCGGGACAGGAACGTGAAGCTTTCTTT

V: TRBV11-3
D: NA
J: TRBJ1-5
size: NA
CDR3: CASSYQQPQHF
DNA: TGTGCCAGCAGCTATCAGCAGCCCCAGCATTTT

V: TRBV28
D: NA
J: TRBJ1-4
size: NA
CDR3: CASGRGTNEKLFF
DNA: TGTGCCAGCGGGAGGGGGACTAATGAAAAACTGTTTTTT

V: TRBV12-5
D: TRBD1
J: TRBJ1-4
size: NA
CDR3: CASGLGGQGAREKLFF
DNA: TGTGCTAGTGGTTTGGGCGGACAGGGGGCGCGAGAAAAACTGTTTTTT

V: TRBV28
D: TRBD2
J: TRBJ2-3
size: once
CDR3: CASSDGTSGGLLGDTQYF
DNA: TGTGCCAGCAGTGATGGGACTAGCGGGGGGCTACTAGGGGATACGCAGTATTTT

V: TRBV27
D: TRBD1
J: TRBJ1-1
size: NA
CDR3: CASSRRTGKIWASEAFF
DNA: TGTGCCAGCAGCCGTAGGACAGGGAAAATTTGGGCCTCTGAAGCTTTCTTT

V: TRBV18
D: TRBD1
J: TRBJ2-2
size: NA
CDR3: CASSPRSGQGNTGELFF
DNA: TGTGCCAGCTCACCTAGGTCGGGACAGGGAAACACCGGGGAGCTGTTTTTT

V: TRBV11-3
D: TRBD1
J: TRBJ1-5
size: NA
CDR3: CASSYRGTGSRQPQHF
DNA: TGTGCCAGCAGCTACCGCGGGACAGGGTCCCGGCAGCCCCAGCATTTT

V: TRBV5-5
D: NA
J: TRBJ2-3
size: NA
CDR3: CASSLGLTDTQYF
DNA: TGTGCCAGCAGCTTGGGGCTGACAGATACGCAGTATTTT

V: TRBV6-5
D: TRBD1
J: TRBJ1-2
size: NA
CDR3: CASSSDRERGYTF
DNA: TGTGCCAGCAGTTCTGACAGGGAGAGGGGCTACACCTTC

V: TRBV7-2
D: NA
J: TRBJ1-1
size: NA
CDR3: CASSPKTEQPAFF
DNA: TGTGCCAGCAGCCCGAAAACGGAACAGCCGGCTTTCTTT

V: TRBV5-6
D: TRBD2
J: TRBJ2-7
size: NA
CDR3: CASSLLASPYEQYF
DNA: TGTGCCAGCAGCCTACTAGCGAGCCCCTACGAGCAGTACTTC

V: TRBV29-1
D: TRBD2
J: TRBJ2-3
size: NA
CDR3: CSVGGGSIDTQYF
DNA: TGCAGCGTTGGCGGGGGGTCCATCGATACGCAGTATTTT

V: TRBV5-1
D: NA
J: TRBJ2-7
size: NA
CDR3: CASSPGSTGKVKQYF
DNA: TGCGCCAGCAGCCCGGGTTCTACAGGGAAGGTAAAGCAGTACTTC

V: TRBV5-1
D: TRBD1
J: TRBJ1-1
size: NA
CDR3: CASSLGGQGNTEAFF
DNA: TGCGCCAGCAGCTTGGGGGGACAGGGGAATACTGAAGCTTTCTTT

V: TRBV12-3/TRBV12-4
D: TRBD2
J: TRBJ2-7
size: NA
CDR3: CASTGGAGHEQYF
DNA: TGTGCCAGCACCGGGGGGGCTGGACACGAGCAGTACTTC

V: TRBV28
D: NA
J: TRBJ2-7
size: NA
CDR3: CASNGPPGEQYF
DNA: TGTGCCAGCAACGGCCCCCCCGGGGAGCAGTACTTC

V: TRBV5-1
D: TRBD2
J: TRBJ2-3
size: NA
CDR3: CASRSSGEYTDTQYF
DNA: TGCGCCAGCAGGTCTAGCGGGGAATATACAGATACGCAGTATTTT

V: TRBV3-1/TRBV3-2
D: NA
J: TRBJ1-2
size: NA
CDR3: CASSQTVNYGYTF
DNA: TGTGCCAGCAGCCAGACAGTTAACTATGGCTACACCTTC

V: TRBV7-3
D: NA
J: TRBJ2-7
size: NA
CDR3: CASSLTYTGSFYEQYF
DNA: TGTGCCAGCAGCTTAACGTATACAGGGTCTTTCTACGAGCAGTACTTC

V: TRBV9
D: NA
J: TRBJ1-2
size: NA
CDR3: CASSVSGGRANYGYTF
DNA: TGTGCCAGCAGCGTATCGGGAGGCAGAGCTAACTATGGCTACACCTTC